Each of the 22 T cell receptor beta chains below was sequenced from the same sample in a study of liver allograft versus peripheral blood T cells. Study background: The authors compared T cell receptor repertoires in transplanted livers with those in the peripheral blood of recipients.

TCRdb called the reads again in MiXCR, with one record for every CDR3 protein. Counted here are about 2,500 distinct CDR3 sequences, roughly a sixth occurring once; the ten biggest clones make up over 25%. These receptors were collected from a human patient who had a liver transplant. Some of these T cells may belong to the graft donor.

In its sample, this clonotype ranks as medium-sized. The CDR3 protein is CASREDSHLNSPLHF. The CDR3 DNA reads TGTGCCAGCAGGGAGGACAGTCATCTTAATTCACCCCTCCACTTT. This chain joins TRBV27 and TRBJ1-6; perhaps TRBD1 as D (6 bases). Trimming pared 6 bases from V and 6 bases from J, leaving 15 bases between. This CDR3 comprises 15 residues. The V gene's germline CDR1 is MNHEY and CDR2 SMNVEV (reference sequence).

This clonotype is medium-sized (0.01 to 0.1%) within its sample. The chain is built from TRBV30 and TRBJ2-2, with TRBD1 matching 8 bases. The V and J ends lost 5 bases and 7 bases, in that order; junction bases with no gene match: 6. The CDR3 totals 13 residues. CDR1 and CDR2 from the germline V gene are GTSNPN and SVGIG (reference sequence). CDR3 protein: CAWADRESGELFF. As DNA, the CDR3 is TGTGCCTGGGCGGACAGGGAAAGCGGGGAGCTGTTTTTT.

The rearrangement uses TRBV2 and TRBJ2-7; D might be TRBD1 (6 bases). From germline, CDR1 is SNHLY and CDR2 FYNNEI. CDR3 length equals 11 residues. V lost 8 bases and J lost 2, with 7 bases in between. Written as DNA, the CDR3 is TGTGCCAGCCGACAGGCCTACGAGCAGTACTTC. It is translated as CASRQAYEQYF.

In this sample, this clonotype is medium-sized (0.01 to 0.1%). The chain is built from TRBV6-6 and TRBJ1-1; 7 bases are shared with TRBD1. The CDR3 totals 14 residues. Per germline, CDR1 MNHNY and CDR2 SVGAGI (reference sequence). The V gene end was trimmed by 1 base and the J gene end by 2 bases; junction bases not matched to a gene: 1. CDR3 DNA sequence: TGTGCCAGCAGTTACTGGGACAGTAACACTGAAGCTTTCTTT. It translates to CASSYWDSNTEAFF.

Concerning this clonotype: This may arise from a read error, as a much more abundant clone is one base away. CDR3 DNA sequence: TGTGCCATCAGTTACCTACAGGGCCAGGGAGGCTACAATGAGCAGTTCTTC. Translated, it gives CAISYLQGQGGYNEQFF. V usage is TRBV10-3 and J usage is TRBJ2-1, with D perhaps assigned TRBD1 or TRBD2 (6 bases each). Trimming took 5 bases from V and 3 from J, leaving 20 bases between them. This CDR3 comprises 17 residues. CDR1 and CDR2 (germline): ENHRY, SYGVKD.

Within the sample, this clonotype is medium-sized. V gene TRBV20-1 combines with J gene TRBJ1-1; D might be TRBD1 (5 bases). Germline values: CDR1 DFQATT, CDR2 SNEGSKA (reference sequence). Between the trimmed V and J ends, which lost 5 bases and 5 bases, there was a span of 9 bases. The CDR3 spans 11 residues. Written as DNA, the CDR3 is TGCAGTGCTCAGGGAGGAACTGAAGCTTTCTTT. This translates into CSAQGGTEAFF.

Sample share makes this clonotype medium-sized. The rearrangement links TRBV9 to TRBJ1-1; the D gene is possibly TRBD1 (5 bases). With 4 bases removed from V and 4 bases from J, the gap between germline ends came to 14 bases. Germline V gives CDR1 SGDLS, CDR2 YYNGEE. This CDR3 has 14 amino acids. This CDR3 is CASSLTTGSTEAFF. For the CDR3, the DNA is TGTGCCAGCAGCTTGACAACAGGAAGCACTGAAGCTTTCTTT.

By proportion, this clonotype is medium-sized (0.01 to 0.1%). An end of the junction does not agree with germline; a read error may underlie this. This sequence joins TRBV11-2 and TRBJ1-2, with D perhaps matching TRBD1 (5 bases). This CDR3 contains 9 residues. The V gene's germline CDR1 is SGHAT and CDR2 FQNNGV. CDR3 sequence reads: CASSPGGIF. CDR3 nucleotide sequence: TGTGCCAGCAGCCCCGGGGGGATCTTC.

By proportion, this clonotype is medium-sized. CDR3 in amino acids: CSAQDTGSYEQYF. For the CDR3, the DNA is TGCAGTGCTCAGGATACCGGGTCCTACGAGCAGTACTTC. This chain links TRBV20-1 with TRBJ2-7; D is uncertain. V was cut by 5 bases and J by 1 base, with 12 bases left in between. The CDR3 loop spans 13 amino acids. Per germline, CDR1 DFQATT and CDR2 SNEGSKA (reference sequence).

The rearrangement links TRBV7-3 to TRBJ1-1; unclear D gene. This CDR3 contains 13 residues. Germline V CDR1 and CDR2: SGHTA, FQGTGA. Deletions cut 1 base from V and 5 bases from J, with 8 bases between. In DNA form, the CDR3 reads TGTGCCAGCAGCTTAAACGATGGGACTGAAGCTTTCTTT. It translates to CASSLNDGTEAFF.

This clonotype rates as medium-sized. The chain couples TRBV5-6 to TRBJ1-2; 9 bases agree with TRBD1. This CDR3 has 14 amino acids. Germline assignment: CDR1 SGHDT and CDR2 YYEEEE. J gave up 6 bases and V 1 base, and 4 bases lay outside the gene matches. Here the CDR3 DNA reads TGTGCCAGCAGCTTGATTACAGGGGGCGATGGCTACACCTTC. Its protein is CASSLITGGDGYTF.

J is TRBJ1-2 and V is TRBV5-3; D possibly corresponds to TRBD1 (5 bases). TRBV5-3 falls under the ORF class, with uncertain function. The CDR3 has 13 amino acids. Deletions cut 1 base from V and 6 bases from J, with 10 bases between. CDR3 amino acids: CARSLWGGDGYTF. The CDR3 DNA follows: TGTGCCAGAAGCTTGTGGGGGGGGGATGGCTACACCTTC.

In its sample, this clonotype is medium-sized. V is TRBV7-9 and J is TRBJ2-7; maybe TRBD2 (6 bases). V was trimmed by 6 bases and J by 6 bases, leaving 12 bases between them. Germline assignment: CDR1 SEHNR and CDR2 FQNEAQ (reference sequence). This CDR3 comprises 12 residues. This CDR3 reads CASSPAGGEQYF. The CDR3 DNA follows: TGTGCCAGCAGTCCGGCCGGGGGCGAGCAGTACTTC.

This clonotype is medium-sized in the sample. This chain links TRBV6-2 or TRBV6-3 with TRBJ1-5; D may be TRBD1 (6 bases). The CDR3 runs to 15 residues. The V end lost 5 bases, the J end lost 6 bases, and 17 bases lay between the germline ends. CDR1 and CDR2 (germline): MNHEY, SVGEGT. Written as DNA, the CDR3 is TGTGCCAGCAGTCTCCTACAGGGACGGGGTCAGCCCCAGCATTTT. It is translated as CASSLLQGRGQPQHF.

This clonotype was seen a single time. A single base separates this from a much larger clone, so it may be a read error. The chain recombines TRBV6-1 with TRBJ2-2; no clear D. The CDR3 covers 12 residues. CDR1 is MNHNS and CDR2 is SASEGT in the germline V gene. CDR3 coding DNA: TGTGCCAGCAGAAGGGCAACCGAGGAGCTGTTTTTT. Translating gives CASRRATEELFF.

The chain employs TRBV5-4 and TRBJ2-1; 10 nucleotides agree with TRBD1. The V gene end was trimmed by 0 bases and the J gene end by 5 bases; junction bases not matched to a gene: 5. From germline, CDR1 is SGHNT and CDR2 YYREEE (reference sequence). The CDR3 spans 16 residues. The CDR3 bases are TGTGCCAGCAGCTTGGACGCCGGGACAGGGGACAATGAGCAGTTCTTC. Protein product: CASSLDAGTGDNEQFF.

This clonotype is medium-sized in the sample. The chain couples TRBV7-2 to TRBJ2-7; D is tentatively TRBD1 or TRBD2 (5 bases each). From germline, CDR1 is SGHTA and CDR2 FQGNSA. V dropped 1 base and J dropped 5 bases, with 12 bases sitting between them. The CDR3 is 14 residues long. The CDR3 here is CASSLVGVWDEQYF. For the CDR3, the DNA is TGTGCCAGCAGCTTAGTGGGGGTGTGGGACGAGCAGTACTTC.

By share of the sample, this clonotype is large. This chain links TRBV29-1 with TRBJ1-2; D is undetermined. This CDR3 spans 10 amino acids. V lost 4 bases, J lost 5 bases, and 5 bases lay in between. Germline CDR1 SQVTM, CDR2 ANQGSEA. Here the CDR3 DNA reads TGCAGCGTTGGAGGGTATGGCTACACCTTC. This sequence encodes CSVGGYGYTF.

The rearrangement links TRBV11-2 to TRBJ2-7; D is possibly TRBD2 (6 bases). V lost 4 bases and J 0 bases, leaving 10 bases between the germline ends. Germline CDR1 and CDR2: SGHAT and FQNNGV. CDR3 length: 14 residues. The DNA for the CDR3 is TGTGCCAGCAGCTCGGGACTCCACTCCTACGAGCAGTACTTC. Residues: CASSSGLHSYEQYF.

The CDR3 DNA sequence: TGTGCCAGCATTCCTGTCCCTGGCTATGGCTACACCTTC. As protein: CASIPVPGYGYTF. The chain carries TRBV2 and TRBJ1-2; D unresolved. This CDR3 is 13 amino acids long. Germline V CDR1 and CDR2: SNHLY, FYNNEI. Trimming took off 7 bases at V and 4 bases at J, with 13 bases between the two ends.

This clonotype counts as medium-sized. As DNA, the CDR3 is TGTGCCAGCAGATTGGACAGAAGCTCTGGGGCCAACGTCCTGACTTTC. This gives the protein CASRLDRSSGANVLTF. The chain uses TRBV27 and TRBJ2-6, with D perhaps matching TRBD1 (6 bases). Per germline, CDR1 MNHEY and CDR2 SMNVEV (reference sequence). Trimming shortened V by 6 bases and J by 0 bases, and 12 bases separated the two germline ends. CDR3 size: 16 residues.

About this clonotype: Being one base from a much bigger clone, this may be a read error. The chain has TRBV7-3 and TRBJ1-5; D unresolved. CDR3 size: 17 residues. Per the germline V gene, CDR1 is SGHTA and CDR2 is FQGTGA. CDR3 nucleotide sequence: TGTGCCGGCAGCTTAGGCAGTAATCGTTGCCCTAATCAGCCCCAGCATTTT. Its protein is CAGSLGSNRCPNQPQHF.